One sample yielded the 20 T cell receptor beta chains listed below, sequenced in a study of blood T cells in healthy people across ages. Through a sample-barcoded 5' primer and a J-beta primer mix, a second PCR was run for about 6 to 11 cycles. TCRdb used MiXCR to reprocess the 5' RACE reads, holding one entry per CDR3 protein. The table shows about 1.4 million distinct CDR3 sequences, with 59% occurring only once. Source material: blood. These receptors all come from a man in his late teens or twenties in good health.

This clonotype was counted a few times. The chain recombines TRBV29-1 with TRBJ2-7, with D perhaps TRBD2 (6 bases). The CDR3 spans 11 residues. Germline assignment: CDR1 SQVTM and CDR2 ANQGSEA. V was clipped by 4 bases and J by 4 bases, with 8 bases between them. The CDR3 spells CSVAAGYEQYF. CDR3 nucleotide sequence: TGCAGCGTTGCGGCGGGGTACGAGCAGTACTTC.

The chain couples TRBV29-1 to TRBJ2-3, with unresolved D. The CDR3 spans 14 residues. With 0 bases removed from V and 3 bases from J, the gap between germline ends came to 10 bases. In germline, CDR1 is SQVTM, CDR2 ANQGSEA. The CDR3 loop reads CSVEDQKKTDTQYF. CDR3 nucleotides: TGCAGCGTTGAAGATCAAAAAAAAACAGATACGCAGTATTTT.

The chain couples TRBV27 to TRBJ2-7; tentatively, D is TRBD2 (5 bases). The ends were cut back, 4 bases at V and 2 bases at J, with 12 bases in the middle. This CDR3 is built from 14 residues. Germline V gene lookup returns CDR1 MNHEY and CDR2 SMNVEV (reference sequence). As DNA, the CDR3 is TGTGCCAGCAGTTGGGAGCGCCCGCCCTACGAGCAGTACTTC. It encodes CASSWERPPYEQYF.

The J gene is TRBJ1-1, the V gene TRBV29-1; D might be TRBD1 (5 bases). Trimming shortened V by 3 bases and J by 4 bases, and 18 bases separated the two germline ends. Germline CDR1 and CDR2: SQVTM and ANQGSEA. The CDR3 loop spans 15 amino acids. CDR3 bases: TGCAGCGTTGATGGGGCGAAGTCTTCGACCACTGAAGCTTTCTTT. It is translated as CSVDGAKSSTTEAFF.

The rearrangement links TRBV2 to TRBJ1-6; 8 nucleotides agree with TRBD1. The V and J ends lost 8 bases and 1 base, in that order; junction bases with no gene match: 4. Germline loops: CDR1 SNHLY, CDR2 FYNNEI. This CDR3 has 15 amino acids. DNA for the CDR3: TGTGCCAGCGGAAGGACAGGGTCCTATAATTCACCCCTCCACTTT. Encoded protein: CASGRTGSYNSPLHF.

V usage is TRBV20-1 and J usage is TRBJ2-3; 9 nucleotides match TRBD2. CDR1 is DFQATT, CDR2 SNEGSKA, per germline (reference sequence). V trimming: 5 bases; J trimming: 2 bases; junction bases outside the gene matches: 11. There are 16 residues in the CDR3. The CDR3 loop reads CSADRTSALDTDTQYF. Here the CDR3 DNA reads TGCAGTGCTGACCGGACTAGCGCCCTAGACACAGATACGCAGTATTTT.

The chain combines TRBV5-5 with TRBJ1-5; D not certain. V was clipped by 1 base and J by 2 bases, with 10 bases between them. This CDR3 comprises 15 residues. Germline V CDR1 and CDR2: SGHKS, YYEKEE (reference sequence). The CDR3 bases are TGTGCCAGCAGCTTGTGGAGTGCTGGCAATCAGCCCCAGCATTTT. As protein: CASSLWSAGNQPQHF.

This clonotype has only a few counts. The CDR3, as DNA: TGCGCCAGCAGCCAAGATGTCCCTGAGCAGGGACCGAACACTGAAGCTTTCTTT. This translates into CASSQDVPEQGPNTEAFF. V is TRBV4-1 and J is TRBJ1-1, with a tentative D call TRBD1 (5 bases). The CDR3 spans 18 residues. Trimming took off 0 bases at V and 1 base at J, with 18 bases between the two ends. The germline V gene encodes CDR1 MGHRA and CDR2 YSYEKL.

V gene TRBV12-3 or TRBV12-4 combines with J gene TRBJ2-5; D perhaps matches TRBD1 (5 bases). The J call is in doubt because the DNA end fits TRBJ2-7 better. This CDR3 has 14 residues. CDR3 coding DNA: TGTGCCAGCAGTGTCTCGGACAAAGCCTACGAGCAGTACTTC. Protein: CASSVSDKAYEQYF.

This clonotype appeared a few times. This chain connects TRBV5-1 to TRBJ2-3, with 7 positions matching TRBD2. V trimming: 6 bases; J trimming: 4 bases; junction bases outside the gene matches: 23. This CDR3 comprises 19 residues. The germline V gene has CDR1 SGHRS and CDR2 YFSETQ. The DNA for the CDR3 is TGCGCCAGCAAGAGATATTACGGTAGAGCCAGCGGGACCGCAGATACGCAGTATTTT. Its protein is CASKRYYGRASGTADTQYF.

The chain's CDR3 is CAISESTSRGTDTQYF. CDR3 bases: TGTGCCATCAGTGAGTCGACAAGTCGGGGCACAGATACGCAGTATTTT. The V and J genes are TRBV10-3 and TRBJ2-3; D remains ambiguous. Trimming took 0 bases from V and 1 from J, leaving 11 bases between them. This CDR3 has 16 amino acids. Germline V gene lookup returns CDR1 ENHRY and CDR2 SYGVKD.

This clonotype was seen just once. The rearrangement links TRBV5-1 to TRBJ2-6; tentative D call: TRBD1 (6 bases). The CDR3 covers 16 residues. Deletions cut 4 bases from V and 6 bases from J, with 17 bases between. CDR1 SGHRS and CDR2 YFSETQ come from the germline V gene. This chain's CDR3 is CASSRDISSVANVLTF. Here the CDR3 DNA reads TGCGCCAGCAGCCGGGACATCTCGTCGGTGGCCAACGTCCTGACTTTC.

V is TRBV6-2 or TRBV6-3 and J is TRBJ1-2; the D gene is possibly TRBD1 (6 bases). The CDR3 extends over 13 amino acids. CDR1 MNHEY and CDR2 SVGEGT come from the germline V gene. V lost 7 bases, J lost 4 bases, and 13 bases lay in between. The CDR3 is CASNRDRSYGYTF. DNA of the CDR3: TGTGCCAGCAACCGAGACAGGTCCTATGGCTACACCTTC.

A few counts support this clonotype. The chain links TRBV2 to TRBJ2-6; D gene unclear. Deletions cut 8 bases from V and 0 bases from J, with 8 bases between. This CDR3 is built from 14 residues. Germline V CDR1 and CDR2: SNHLY, FYNNEI. DNA of the CDR3: TGTGCCAGCGGCTATGCCTCTGGGGCCAACGTCCTGACTTTC. Translated: CASGYASGANVLTF.

This clonotype was detected once. The gene calls are TRBV20-1 and TRBJ2-5; D gene uncertain. The germline CDR1 and CDR2 sequences are DFQATT and SNEGSKA (reference sequence). V was pared by 7 bases and J by 4 bases, with 13 bases between. CDR3 length: 12 residues. CDR3 protein: CSGPKLGETQYF. CDR3 DNA sequence: TGCAGTGGTCCGAAGTTGGGAGAGACCCAGTACTTC.

The chain combines TRBV4-1 with TRBJ1-2; the D is unclear. V was clipped by 0 bases and J by 5 bases, with 16 bases between them. The CDR3 runs 16 residues. Germline V CDR1 and CDR2: MGHRA, YSYEKL. CDR3 loop: CASSQDSGSAKYGYTF. CDR3 coding DNA: TGCGCCAGCAGCCAAGATTCGGGCAGCGCAAAGTATGGCTACACCTTC.

V and J are TRBV2 and TRBJ1-2; D is uncertain. The V end was cut by 8 bases, the J end by 4 bases, with 14 bases between. Germline loops: CDR1 SNHLY, CDR2 FYNNEI. The CDR3 loop spans 13 amino acids. The chain's CDR3 is CASDSSKLYGYTF. DNA for the CDR3: TGTGCCAGCGATTCCTCCAAACTCTATGGCTACACCTTC.

The chain recombines TRBV27 with TRBJ2-7, with 8 bases that match TRBD2. Germline CDR1 and CDR2: MNHEY and SMNVEV (reference sequence). With 5 bases clipped from V and 0 bases from J, the junction kept 6 bases outside the gene matches. The CDR3 has 15 residues. The CDR3 region has the DNA TGTGCCAGCAGTACGGTAGCGGGGAGCTCCTACGAGCAGTACTTC. Translation gives CASSTVAGSSYEQYF.

The rearrangement uses TRBV15 and TRBJ2-5, with a tentative D call TRBD2 (6 bases). The CDR3 has 13 amino acids. The germline V and J ends were trimmed by 11 bases and 5 bases, with 18 bases remaining between them. Germline CDR1 is LNHNV and CDR2 is YYDKDF (reference sequence). The CDR3 DNA reads TGTGCCGCCGGTTCGGTGGGGAGGGAGACCCAGTACTTC. As protein: CAAGSVGRETQYF.

This clonotype came up a few times. The genes are TRBV29-1 and TRBJ2-1; 8 nucleotides match TRBD2. The germline CDR1 and CDR2 sequences are SQVTM and ANQGSEA. With V trimmed by 6 bases and J by 3 bases, 4 bases remained unmatched. CDR3 length: 13 amino acids. The DNA of the CDR3 is TGCAGCGTGCGGGAGGACCTCTACAATGAGCAGTTCTTC. It encodes CSVREDLYNEQFF.